This TCR beta chain was documented in a study of cytomegalovirus exposure and HLA in healthy donors. Study results and limitations: The number of N-insertions in an Asian-associated ancestry cluster was reportedly below the approximately 700-donor mean in a later analysis.

This clone has just a few counts. Its antigen is still unknown. Researchers ran the PCR with 60 Vbeta and 13 Jbeta primers. Profiling relied on immunoSEQ multiplex PCR, and the TCRdb table lists in-frame clones only, not all of them. The data hold 99,000 or so clones, with 10% observed a single time. CDR3 length: 13 residues. Germline values: CDR1 SGHRS, CDR2 YFSETQ. Trimming left V 2 bases short and J 6 bases short, with 9 bases between. The sequenced material came from PBMCs. The receptor's source is a man aged 40-50 years in good health and CMV-seropositive. This sequence joins TRBV5-1 and TRBJ2-1; D ambiguous. The CDR3 region is CASSFDSTNEQFF. The CDR3 region has the DNA TGCGCCAGCAGCTTCGACTCCACCAATGAGCAGTTCTTC. The variable domain in full, with the rest retrieved from reference TRBV5-1 and TRBJ2-1, is KAGVTQTPRYLIKTRGQQVTLSCSPISGHRSVSWYQQTPGQGLQFLFEYFSETQRNKGNFPGRFSGRQFSNSRSEMNVSTLELGDSALYLCASSFDSTNEQFFGPGTRLTVL.